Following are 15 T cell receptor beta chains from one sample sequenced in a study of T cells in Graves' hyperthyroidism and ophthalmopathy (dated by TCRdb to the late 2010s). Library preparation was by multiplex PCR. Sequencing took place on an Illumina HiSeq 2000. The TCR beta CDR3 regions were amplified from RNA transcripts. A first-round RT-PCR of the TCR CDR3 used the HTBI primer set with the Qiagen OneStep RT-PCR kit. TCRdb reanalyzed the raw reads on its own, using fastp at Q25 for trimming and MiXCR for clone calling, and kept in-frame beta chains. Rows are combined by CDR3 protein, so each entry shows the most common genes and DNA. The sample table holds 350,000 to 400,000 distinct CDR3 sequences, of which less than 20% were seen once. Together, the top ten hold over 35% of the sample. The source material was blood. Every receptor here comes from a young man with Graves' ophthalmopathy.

CDR3 nucleotides: TGCGCCAGCAGCTTGGGAGGGCTGGGTGGAAACACCATATATTTT. Translated, it gives CASSLGGLGGNTIYF. The chain couples TRBV5-1 to TRBJ1-3, with D uncertain. Germline V lookup: CDR1 SGHRS, CDR2 YFSETQ. This CDR3 is 15 amino acids long. The V end was cut by 0 bases, the J end by 3 bases, with 10 bases between.

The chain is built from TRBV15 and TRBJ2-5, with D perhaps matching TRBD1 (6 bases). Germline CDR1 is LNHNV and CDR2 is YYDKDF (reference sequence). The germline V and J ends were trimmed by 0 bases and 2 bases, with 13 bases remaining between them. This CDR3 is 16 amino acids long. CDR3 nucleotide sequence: TGTGCCACCAGCAGAGAGCACAGGGCTCATCAAGAGACCCAGTACTTC. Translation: CATSREHRAHQETQYF.

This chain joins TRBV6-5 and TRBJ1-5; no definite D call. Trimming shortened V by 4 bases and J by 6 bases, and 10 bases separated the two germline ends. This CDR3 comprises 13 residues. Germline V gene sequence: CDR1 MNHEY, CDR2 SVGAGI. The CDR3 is CASSSELAQPQHF. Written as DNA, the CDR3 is TGTGCCAGCAGTTCCGAATTAGCTCAGCCCCAGCATTTT.

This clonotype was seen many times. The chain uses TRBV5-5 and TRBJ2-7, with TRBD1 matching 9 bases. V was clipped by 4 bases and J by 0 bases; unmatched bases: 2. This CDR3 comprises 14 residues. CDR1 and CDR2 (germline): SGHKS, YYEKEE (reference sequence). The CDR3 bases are TGTGCCAGCAGCGCGGGACAGGGCTCCTACGAGCAGTACTTC. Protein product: CASSAGQGSYEQYF. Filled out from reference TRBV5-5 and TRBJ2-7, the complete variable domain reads DAGVTQSPTHLIKTRGQQVTLRCSPISGHKSVSWYQQVLGQGPQFIFQYYEKEERGRGNFPDRFSARQFPNYSSELNVNALLLGDSALYLCASSAGQGSYEQYFGPGTRLTVT.

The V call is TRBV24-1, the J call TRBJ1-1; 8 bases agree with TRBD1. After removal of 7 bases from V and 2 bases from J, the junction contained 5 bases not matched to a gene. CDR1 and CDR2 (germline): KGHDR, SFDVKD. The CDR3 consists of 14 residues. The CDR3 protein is CATRTQGGNTEAFF. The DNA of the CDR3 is TGTGCCACCAGGACACAGGGGGGTAACACTGAAGCTTTCTTT.

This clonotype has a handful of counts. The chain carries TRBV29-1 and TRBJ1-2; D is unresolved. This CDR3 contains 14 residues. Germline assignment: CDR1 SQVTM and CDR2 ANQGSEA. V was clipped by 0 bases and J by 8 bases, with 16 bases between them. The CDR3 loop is CSVEDRVRARGYTF. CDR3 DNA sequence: TGCAGCGTTGAAGATCGGGTTAGGGCTAGAGGCTACACCTTC.

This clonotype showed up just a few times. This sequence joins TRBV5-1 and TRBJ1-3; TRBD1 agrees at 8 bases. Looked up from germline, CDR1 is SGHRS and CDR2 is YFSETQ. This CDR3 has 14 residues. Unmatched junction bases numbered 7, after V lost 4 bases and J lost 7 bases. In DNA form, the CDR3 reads TGCGCCAGCAGCCCAGGGGGCTCATTGAACACCATATATTTT. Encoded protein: CASSPGGSLNTIYF.

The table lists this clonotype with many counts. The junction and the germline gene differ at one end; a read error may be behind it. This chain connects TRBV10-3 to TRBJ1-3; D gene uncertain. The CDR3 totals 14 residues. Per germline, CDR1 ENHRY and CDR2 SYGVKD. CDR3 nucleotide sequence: TGTGCCACCAGTCGGGAGGGAACAAGAAACACCATATATTTT. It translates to CATSREGTRNTIYF.

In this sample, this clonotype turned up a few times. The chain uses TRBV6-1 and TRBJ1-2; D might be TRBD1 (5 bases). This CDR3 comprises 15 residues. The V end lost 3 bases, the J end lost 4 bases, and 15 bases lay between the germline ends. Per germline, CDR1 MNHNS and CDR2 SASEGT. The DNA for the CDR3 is TGTGCCAGCAGTGACTGGGGAGGGGTGGTCTATGGCTACACCTTC. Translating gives CASSDWGGVVYGYTF.

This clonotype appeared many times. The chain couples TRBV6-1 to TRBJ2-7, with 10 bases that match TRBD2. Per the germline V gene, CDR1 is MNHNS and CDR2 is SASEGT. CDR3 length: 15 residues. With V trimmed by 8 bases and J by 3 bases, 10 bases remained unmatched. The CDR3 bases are TGTGCCAGCTCAAAAACTAGCGGGGTCTACTACGAGCAGTACTTC. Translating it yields CASSKTSGVYYEQYF.

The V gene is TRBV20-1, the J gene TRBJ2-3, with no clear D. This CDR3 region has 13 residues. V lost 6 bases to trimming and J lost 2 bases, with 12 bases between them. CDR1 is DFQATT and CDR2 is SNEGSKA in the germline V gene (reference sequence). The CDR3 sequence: CSASPQTTDTQYF. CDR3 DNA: TGCAGTGCCTCCCCCCAGACCACAGATACGCAGTATTTT.

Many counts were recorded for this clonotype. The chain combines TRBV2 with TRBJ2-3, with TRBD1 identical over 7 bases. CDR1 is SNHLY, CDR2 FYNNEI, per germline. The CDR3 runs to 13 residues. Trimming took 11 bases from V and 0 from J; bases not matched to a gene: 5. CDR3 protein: CAGKTGSTDTQYF. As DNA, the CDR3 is TGTGCCGGGAAGACAGGGAGCACAGATACGCAGTATTTT.

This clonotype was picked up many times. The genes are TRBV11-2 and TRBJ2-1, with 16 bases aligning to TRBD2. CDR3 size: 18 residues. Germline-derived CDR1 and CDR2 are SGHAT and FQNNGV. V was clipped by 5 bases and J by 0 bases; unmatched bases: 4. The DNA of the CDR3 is TGTGCCAGCAGCGGGACTAGCGGGGGGGGGAGCTCCTACAATGAGCAGTTCTTC. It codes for CASSGTSGGGSSYNEQFF.

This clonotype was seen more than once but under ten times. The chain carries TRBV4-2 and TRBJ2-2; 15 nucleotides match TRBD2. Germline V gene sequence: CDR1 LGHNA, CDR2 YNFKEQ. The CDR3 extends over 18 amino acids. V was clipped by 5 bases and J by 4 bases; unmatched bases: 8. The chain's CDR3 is CASSRTSGGAMGTGELFF. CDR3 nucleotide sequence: TGTGCCAGCAGCAGGACTAGCGGGGGGGCTATGGGCACCGGGGAGCTGTTTTTT.

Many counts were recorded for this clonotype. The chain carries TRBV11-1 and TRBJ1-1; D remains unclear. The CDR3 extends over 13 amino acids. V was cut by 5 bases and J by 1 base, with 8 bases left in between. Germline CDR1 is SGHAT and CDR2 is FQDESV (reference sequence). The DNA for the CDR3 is TGTGCCAGCAGCCAGGACCCGAACACTGAAGCTTTCTTT. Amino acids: CASSQDPNTEAFF.